At least ten counts were recorded for the clone carrying this T cell receptor (beta chain). TCR beta VDJ and CDR3 profiling used genomic DNA as template. MiXCR, applied by TCRdb to the reads, yields one record per CDR3 protein. The repertoire has approximately 470,000 distinct CDR3 sequences, less than 35% of them found once; the top ten carry less than 1%. Deletions cut 3 bases from V and 2 bases from J, with 8 bases between. The germline V gene encodes CDR1 SNHLY and CDR2 FYNNEI. The length of the CDR3 is 15 residues. The sample comes from a study of CD8+CD57+ T cells in acquired aplastic anemia. Sequencing involved patients with CD8+CD57+ cell expansion previously shown by flow cytometry.

The sequence came from a human donor with aplastic anemia. The genes are TRBV2 and TRBJ1-6; D remains ambiguous. Sequencing was performed on sorted CD4+, CD8+, or CD8+CD57+ T cells (not recorded which) from PBMCs. CDR3 DNA sequence: TGTGCCAGCAGTGACGACGTCACCTATAATTCACCCCTCCACTTT. Translating it yields CASSDDVTYNSPLHF.